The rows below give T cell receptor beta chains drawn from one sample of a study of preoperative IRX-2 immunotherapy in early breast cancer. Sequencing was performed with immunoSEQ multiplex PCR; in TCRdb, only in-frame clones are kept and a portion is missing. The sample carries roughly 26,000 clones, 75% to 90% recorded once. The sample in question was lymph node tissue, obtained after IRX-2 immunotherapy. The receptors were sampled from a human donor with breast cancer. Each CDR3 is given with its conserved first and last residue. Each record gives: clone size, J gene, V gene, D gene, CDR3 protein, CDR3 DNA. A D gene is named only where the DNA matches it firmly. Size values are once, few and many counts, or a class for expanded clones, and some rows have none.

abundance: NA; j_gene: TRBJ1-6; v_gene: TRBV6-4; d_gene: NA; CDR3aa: CASSETGDNSPLHF; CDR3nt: TGTGCCAGCAGTGAAACCGGGGATAATTCACCCCTCCACTTT
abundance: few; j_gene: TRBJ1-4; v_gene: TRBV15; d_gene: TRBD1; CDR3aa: CATSRKQGTDEKLFF; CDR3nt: TGTGCCACCAGCAGAAAACAGGGGACCGATGAAAAACTGTTTTTT
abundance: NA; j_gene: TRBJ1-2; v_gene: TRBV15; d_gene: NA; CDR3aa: CATSRDVINYGYTF; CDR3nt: TGTGCCACCAGCAGAGATGTGATTAACTATGGCTACACCTTC
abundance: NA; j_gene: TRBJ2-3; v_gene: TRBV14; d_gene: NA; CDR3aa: CASSHTDTQYF; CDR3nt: TGTGCCAGCAGCCACACAGATACGCAGTATTTT
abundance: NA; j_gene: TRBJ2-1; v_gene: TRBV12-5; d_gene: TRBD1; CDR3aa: CATSPQGASNEQFF; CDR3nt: TGTGCCACTAGCCCCCAGGGGGCGAGTAATGAGCAGTTCTTC
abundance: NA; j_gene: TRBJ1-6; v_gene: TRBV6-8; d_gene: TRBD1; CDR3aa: CASSTGQNNSPLHF; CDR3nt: TGTGCCAGCAGCACGGGACAGAATAATTCACCCCTCCACTTT
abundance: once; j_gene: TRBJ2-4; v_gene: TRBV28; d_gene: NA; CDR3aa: CASSKPGAAKNIQYF; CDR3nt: TGTGCCAGCAGTAAACCAGGGGCGGCCAAAAACATTCAGTACTTC
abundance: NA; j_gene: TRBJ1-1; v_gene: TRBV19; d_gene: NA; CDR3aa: CASSISLRRNTEAFF; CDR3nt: TGTGCCAGTAGTATATCGCTCCGGAGGAACACTGAAGCTTTCTTT
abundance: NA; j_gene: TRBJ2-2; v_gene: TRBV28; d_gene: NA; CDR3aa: CASSWTRGGPAGELFF; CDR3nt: TGTGCCAGCAGTTGGACCCGAGGGGGGCCTGCCGGGGAGCTGTTTTTT
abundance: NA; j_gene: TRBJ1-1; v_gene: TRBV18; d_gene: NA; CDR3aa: CASSPNRAWSTEAFF; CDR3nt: TGTGCCAGCTCGCCAAACAGGGCGTGGAGCACTGAAGCTTTCTTT
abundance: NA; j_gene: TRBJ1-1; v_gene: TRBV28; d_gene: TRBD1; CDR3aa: CASRLTGGVDMNTEAFF; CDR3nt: TGTGCCAGCAGACTAACAGGGGGCGTAGATATGAACACTGAAGCTTTCTTT
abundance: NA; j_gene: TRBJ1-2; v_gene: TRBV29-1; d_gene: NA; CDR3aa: CSGLDSNYGYTF; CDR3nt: TGCAGCGGCCTAGACAGTAACTATGGCTACACCTTC
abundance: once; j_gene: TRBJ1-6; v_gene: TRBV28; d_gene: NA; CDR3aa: CASSLSGTRSPLHF; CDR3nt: TGTGCCAGCAGTTTGTCCGGGACACGTTCACCCCTCCACTTT
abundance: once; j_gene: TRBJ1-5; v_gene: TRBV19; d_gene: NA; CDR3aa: CASLDRPNSNQPQHF; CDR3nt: TGTGCCAGCCTGGACAGACCAAATAGCAATCAGCCCCAGCATTTT
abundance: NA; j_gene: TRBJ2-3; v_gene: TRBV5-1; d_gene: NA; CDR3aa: CASTSGGGADTQYF; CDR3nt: TGCGCCAGCACCTCCGGGGGAGGTGCAGATACGCAGTATTTT
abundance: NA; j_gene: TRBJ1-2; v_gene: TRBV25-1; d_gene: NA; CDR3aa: CASSAHGEYGYTF; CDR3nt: TGTGCCAGCAGTGCTCACGGGGAGTATGGCTACACCTTC
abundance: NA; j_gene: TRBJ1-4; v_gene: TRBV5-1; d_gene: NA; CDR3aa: CASRVRSDTATNEKLFF; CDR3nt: TGCGCCAGCAGGGTTAGGTCGGATACTGCAACTAATGAAAAACTGTTTTTT
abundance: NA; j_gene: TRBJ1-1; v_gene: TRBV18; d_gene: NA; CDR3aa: CASSRDGFNTEAFF; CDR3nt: TGTGCCAGCTCACGGGACGGGTTTAACACTGAAGCTTTCTTT
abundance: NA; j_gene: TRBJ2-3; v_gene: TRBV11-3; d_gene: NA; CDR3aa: CASSLDQRSTDTQYF; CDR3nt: TGTGCCAGCAGCTTGGACCAGAGATCCACAGATACGCAGTATTTT
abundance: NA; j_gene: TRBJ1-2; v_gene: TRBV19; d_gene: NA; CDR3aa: CASSTQAVRAGSGRYTF; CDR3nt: TGTGCCAGTAGTACACAAGCCGTTAGGGCGGGTAGCGGTCGCTACACCTTC
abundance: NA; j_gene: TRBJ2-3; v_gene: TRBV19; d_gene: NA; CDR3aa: CASHIRGATDTQYF; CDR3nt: TGTGCCAGCCATATTAGGGGGGCCACAGATACGCAGTATTTT
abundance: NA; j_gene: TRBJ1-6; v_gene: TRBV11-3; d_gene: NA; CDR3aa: CASSLFEGFRDSPLHF; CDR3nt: TGTGCCAGCAGCTTGTTCGAGGGGTTCAGGGATTCACCCCTCCACTTT
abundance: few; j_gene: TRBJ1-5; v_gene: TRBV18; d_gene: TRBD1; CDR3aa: CASSPPLKQGPSKINQPQHF; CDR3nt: TGTGCCAGCTCACCACCCCTTAAACAGGGGCCGTCGAAAATCAATCAGCCCCAGCATTTT
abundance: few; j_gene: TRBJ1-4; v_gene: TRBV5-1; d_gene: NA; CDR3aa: CASSLFGQTNEKLFF; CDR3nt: TGCGCCAGCAGCCTATTCGGACAAACGAATGAAAAACTGTTTTTT
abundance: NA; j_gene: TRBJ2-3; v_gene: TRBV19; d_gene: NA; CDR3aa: CASSIVTPGTDTQYF; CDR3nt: TGTGCCAGTAGTATAGTCACACCCGGGACAGATACGCAGTATTTT
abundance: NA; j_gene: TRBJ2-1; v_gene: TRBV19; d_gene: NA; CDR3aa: CASRLVGGISNEQFF; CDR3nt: TGTGCCAGTAGATTGGTCGGGGGAATAAGCAATGAGCAGTTCTTC
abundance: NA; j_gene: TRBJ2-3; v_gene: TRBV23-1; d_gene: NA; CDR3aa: CASTPQRGDTQYF; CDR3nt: TGCGCCAGCACCCCCCAGAGAGGGGATACGCAGTATTTT
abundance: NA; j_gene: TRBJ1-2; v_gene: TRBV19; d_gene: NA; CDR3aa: CATRTPQDRGYTF; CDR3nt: TGTGCCACCAGAACCCCGCAGGATCGGGGCTACACCTTC
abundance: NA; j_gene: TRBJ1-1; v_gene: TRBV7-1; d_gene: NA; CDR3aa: CASSPSGMNTEAFF; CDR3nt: TGTGCCAGCAGCCCGTCGGGAATGAACACTGAAGCTTTCTTT
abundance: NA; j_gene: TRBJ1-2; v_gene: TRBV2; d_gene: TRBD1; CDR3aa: CASRPMRQGESKGYGYTF; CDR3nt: TGTGCCAGCAGACCGATGAGACAGGGGGAATCAAAGGGCTATGGCTACACCTTC
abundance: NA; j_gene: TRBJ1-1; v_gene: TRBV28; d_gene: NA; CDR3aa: CASSLLGTEAFF; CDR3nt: TGTGCCAGCAGTTTATTGGGAACTGAAGCTTTCTTT
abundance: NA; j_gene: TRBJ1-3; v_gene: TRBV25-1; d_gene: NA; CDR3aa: CASGGGGPGNTIYF; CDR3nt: TGTGCCAGCGGCGGAGGGGGGCCTGGAAACACCATATATTTT
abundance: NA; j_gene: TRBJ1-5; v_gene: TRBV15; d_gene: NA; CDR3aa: CATSRDQVIAGREPQHF; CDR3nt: TGTGCCACCAGCAGAGATCAGGTAATCGCCGGTAGGGAGCCCCAGCATTTT
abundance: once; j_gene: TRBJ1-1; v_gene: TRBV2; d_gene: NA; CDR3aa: CASSQLRGETEAFF; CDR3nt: TGTGCCAGCAGTCAACTGAGGGGAGAGACTGAAGCTTTCTTT
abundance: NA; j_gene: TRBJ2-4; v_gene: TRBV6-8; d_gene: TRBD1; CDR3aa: CAISTGAAVQNIQYF; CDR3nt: TGTGCCATCAGTACAGGGGCCGCGGTCCAAAACATTCAGTACTTC
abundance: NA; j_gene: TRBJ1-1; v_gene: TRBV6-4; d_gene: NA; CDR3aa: CASRGPVEAFF; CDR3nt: TGTGCCAGCAGGGGGCCGGTTGAAGCTTTCTTT
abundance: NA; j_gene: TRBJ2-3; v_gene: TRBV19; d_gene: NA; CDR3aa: CASRGLSQDTQYF; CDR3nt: TGTGCCAGTAGGGGACTGTCACAGGATACGCAGTATTTT
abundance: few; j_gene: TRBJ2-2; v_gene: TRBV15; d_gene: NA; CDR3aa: CATSRDMAAGTGELFF; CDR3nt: TGTGCCACCAGCAGAGATATGGCGGCGGGCACCGGGGAGCTGTTTTTT
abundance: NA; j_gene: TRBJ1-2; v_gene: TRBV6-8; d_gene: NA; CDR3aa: CASSRQDYGYTF; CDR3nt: TGTGCCAGCAGTAGACAGGACTATGGCTACACCTTC
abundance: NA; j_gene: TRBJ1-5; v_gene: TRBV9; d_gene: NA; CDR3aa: CASSLGTRNQPQHF; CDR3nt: TGTGCCAGCAGCTTAGGGACACGCAATCAGCCCCAGCATTTT
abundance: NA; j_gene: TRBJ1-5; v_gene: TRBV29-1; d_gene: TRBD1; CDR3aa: CSAGTGRNQPQHF; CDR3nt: TGCAGCGCTGGGACAGGGCGAAATCAGCCCCAGCATTTT
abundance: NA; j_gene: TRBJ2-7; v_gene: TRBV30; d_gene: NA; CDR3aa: CAWSVSSYEQYF; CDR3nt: TGTGCCTGGAGTGTAAGCTCCTACGAGCAGTACTTC
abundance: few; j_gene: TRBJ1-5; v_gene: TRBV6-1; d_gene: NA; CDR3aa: CASSEGLRTVSNQPQHF; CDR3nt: TGTGCCAGCAGTGAAGGCCTCCGGACCGTGAGCAATCAGCCCCAGCATTTT
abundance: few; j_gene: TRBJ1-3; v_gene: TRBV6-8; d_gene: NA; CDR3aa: CASSYSGGSSGNTIYF; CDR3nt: TGTGCCAGCAGTTACTCGGGTGGGAGCTCTGGAAACACCATATATTTT
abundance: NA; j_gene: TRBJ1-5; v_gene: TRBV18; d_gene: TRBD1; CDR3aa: CASSRDSSNQPQHF; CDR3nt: TGTGCCAGCTCAAGGGACAGCAGCAATCAGCCCCAGCATTTT
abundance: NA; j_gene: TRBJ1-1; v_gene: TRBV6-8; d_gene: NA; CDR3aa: CASSYRTNTEAFF; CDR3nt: TGTGCCAGCAGTTATCGTACGAACACTGAAGCTTTCTTT
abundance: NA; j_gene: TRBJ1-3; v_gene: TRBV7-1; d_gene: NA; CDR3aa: CASSLGTGDTIYF; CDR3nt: TGTGCCAGCAGCCTCGGTACGGGGGACACCATATATTTT
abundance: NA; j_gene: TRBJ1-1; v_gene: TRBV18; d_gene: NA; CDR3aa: CASSIRSESEAFF; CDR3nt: TGTGCCAGCTCAATACGCTCCGAATCTGAAGCTTTCTTT
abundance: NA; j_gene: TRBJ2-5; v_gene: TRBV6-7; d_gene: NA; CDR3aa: CASSRLGMYQETQYF; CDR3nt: TGTGCCAGCAGTCGACTAGGGATGTACCAAGAGACCCAGTACTTC
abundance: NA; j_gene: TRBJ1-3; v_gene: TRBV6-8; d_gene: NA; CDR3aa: CASKRLLGNTIYF; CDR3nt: TGTGCCAGCAAAAGGCTGCTTGGAAACACCATATATTTT
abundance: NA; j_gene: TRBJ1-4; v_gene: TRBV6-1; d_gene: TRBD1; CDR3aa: CASSEAGRGQDEKLFF; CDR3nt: TGTGCCAGCAGTGAAGCAGGGAGGGGGCAGGATGAAAAACTGTTTTTT
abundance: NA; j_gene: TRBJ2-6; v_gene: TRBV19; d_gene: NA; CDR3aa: CASSSGQTSGANVLTF; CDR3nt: TGTGCCAGTAGTTCAGGGCAGACCTCTGGGGCCAACGTCCTGACTTTC
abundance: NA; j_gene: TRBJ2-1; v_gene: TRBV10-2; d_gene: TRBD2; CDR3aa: CASSRLAGGPGSYNEQFF; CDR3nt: TGCGCCAGCAGTAGACTAGCGGGGGGGCCTGGCTCCTACAATGAGCAGTTCTTC
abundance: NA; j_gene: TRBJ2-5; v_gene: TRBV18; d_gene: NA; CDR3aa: CASSPSGQGQETQYF; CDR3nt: TGTGCCAGCTCACCCAGCGGGCAGGGGCAGGAGACCCAGTACTTC
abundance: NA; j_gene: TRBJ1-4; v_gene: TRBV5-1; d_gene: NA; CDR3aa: CASSLGQEDEKLFF; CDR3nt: TGCGCCAGCAGCTTGGGACAGGAAGATGAAAAACTGTTTTTT